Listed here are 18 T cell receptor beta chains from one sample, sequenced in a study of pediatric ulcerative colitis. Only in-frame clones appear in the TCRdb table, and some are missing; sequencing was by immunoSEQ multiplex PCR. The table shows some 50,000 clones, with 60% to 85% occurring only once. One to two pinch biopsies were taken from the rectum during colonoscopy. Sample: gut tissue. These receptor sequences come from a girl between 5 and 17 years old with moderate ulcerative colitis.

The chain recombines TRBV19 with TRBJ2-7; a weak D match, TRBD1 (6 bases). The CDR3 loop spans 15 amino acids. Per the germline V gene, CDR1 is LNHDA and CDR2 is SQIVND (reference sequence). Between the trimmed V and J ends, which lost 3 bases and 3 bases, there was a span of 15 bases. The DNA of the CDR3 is TGTGCCAGTAGTATCGGAATACAGGGAAACTACGAGCAGTACTTC. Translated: CASSIGIQGNYEQYF.

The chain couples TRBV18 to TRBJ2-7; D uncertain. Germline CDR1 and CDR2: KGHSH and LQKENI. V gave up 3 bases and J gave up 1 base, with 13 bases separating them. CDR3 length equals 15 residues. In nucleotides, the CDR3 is TGTGCCAGCTCACCGACGGGCTTTGATTCCTACGAGCAGTACTTC. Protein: CASSPTGFDSYEQYF.

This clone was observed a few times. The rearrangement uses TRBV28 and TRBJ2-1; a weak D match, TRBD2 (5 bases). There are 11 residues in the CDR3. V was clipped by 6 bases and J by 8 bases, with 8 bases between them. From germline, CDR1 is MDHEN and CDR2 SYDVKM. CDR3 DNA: TGTGCCAGCAGGAGGGTGGATGAGCAGTTCTTC. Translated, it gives CASRRVDEQFF. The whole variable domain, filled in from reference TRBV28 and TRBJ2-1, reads DVKVTQSSRYLVKRTGEKVFLECVQDMDHENMFWYRQDPGLGLRLIYFSYDVKMKEKGDIPEGYSVSREKKERFSLILESASTNQTSMYLCASRRVDEQFFGPGTRLTVL.

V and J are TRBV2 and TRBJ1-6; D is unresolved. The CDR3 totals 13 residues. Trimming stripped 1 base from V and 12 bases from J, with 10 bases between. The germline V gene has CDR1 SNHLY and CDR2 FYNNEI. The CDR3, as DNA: TGTGCCAGCAGTGAAGGCAGGCAAGGACCCCTCCACTTT. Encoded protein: CASSEGRQGPLHF.

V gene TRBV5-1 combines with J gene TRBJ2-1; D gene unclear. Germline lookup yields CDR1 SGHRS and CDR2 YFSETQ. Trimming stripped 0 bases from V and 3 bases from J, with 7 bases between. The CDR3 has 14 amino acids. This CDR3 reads CASSLGQDYNEQFF. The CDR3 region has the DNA TGCGCCAGCAGCTTGGGCCAAGACTACAATGAGCAGTTCTTC.

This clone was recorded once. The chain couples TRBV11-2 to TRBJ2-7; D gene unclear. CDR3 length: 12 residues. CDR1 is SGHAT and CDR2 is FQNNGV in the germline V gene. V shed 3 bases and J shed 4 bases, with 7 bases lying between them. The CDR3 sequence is CASSFPGYEQYF. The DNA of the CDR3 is TGTGCCAGCAGCTTCCCCGGATACGAGCAGTACTTC.

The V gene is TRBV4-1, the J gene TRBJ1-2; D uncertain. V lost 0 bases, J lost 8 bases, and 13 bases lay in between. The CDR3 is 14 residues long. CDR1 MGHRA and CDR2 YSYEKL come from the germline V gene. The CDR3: CASSQEGRIVGYTF. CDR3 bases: TGCGCCAGCAGCCAAGAAGGGAGGATCGTGGGCTACACCTTC.

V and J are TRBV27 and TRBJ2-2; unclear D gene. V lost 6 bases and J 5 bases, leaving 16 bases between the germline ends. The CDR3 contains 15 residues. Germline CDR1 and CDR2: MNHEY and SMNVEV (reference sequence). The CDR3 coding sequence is TGTGCCAGCAGCTTACGTCTAGGGTTAACCGGGGAGCTGTTTTTT. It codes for CASSLRLGLTGELFF.

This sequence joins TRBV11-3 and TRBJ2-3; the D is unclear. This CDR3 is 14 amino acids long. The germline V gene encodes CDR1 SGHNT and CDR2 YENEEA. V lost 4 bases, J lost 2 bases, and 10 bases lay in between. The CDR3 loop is CASSSRTHTDTQYF. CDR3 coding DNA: TGTGCCAGCAGCTCAAGGACCCACACAGATACGCAGTATTTT.

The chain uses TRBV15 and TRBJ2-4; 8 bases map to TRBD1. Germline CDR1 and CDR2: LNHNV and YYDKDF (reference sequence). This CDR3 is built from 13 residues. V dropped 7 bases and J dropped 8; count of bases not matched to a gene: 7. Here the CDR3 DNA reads TGTGCCACCACCCGGACAGGGTCGCACATTCAGTACTTC. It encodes CATTRTGSHIQYF.

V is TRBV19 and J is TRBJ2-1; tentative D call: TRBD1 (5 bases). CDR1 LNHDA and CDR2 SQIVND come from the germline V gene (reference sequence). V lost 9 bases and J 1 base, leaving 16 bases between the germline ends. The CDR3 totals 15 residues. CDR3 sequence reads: CASTRQGLSYNEQFF. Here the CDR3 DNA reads TGTGCCAGCACCCGGCAGGGCTTGTCCTACAATGAGCAGTTCTTC.

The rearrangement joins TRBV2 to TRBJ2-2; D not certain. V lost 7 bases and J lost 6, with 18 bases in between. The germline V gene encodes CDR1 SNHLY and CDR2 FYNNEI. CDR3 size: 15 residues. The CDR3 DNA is TGTGCCAGCACCTTGGGGTACCCCGTATCCGGGGAGCTGTTTTTT. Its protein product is CASTLGYPVSGELFF.

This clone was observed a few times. CDR3 residues: CATSRDSRLAGVVGELFF. CDR3 DNA: TGTGCCACCAGCAGAGATTCCAGGCTAGCGGGCGTGGTCGGGGAGCTGTTTTTT. The chain combines TRBV15 with TRBJ2-2; 8 bases match TRBD2. The CDR3 sequence is 18 residues long. Germline CDR1 LNHNV, CDR2 YYDKDF (reference sequence). The V and J ends lost 0 bases and 7 bases, in that order; junction bases with no gene match: 13. Together with reference TRBV15 and TRBJ2-2, the CDR3 gives the full variable domain: DAMVIQNPRYQVTQFGKPVTLSCSQTLNHNVMYWYQQKSSQAPKLLFHYYDKDFNNEADTPDNFQSRRPNTSFCFLDIRSPGLGDTAMYLCATSRDSRLAGVVGELFFGEGSRLTVL.

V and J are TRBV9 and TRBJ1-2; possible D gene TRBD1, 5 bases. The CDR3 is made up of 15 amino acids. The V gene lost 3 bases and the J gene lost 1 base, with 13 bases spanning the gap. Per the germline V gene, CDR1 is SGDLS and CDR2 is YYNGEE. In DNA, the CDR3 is TGTGCCAGCAGCGCCACAGGTTCGCTTAACTATGGCTACACCTTC. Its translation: CASSATGSLNYGYTF.

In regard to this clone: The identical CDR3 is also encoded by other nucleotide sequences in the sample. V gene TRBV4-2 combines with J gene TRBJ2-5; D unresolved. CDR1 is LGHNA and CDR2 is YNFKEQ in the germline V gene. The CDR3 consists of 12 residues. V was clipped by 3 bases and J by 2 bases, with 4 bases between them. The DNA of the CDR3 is TGTGCCAGCAGCCAGGCACAAGAGACCCAGTACTTC. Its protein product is CASSQAQETQYF.

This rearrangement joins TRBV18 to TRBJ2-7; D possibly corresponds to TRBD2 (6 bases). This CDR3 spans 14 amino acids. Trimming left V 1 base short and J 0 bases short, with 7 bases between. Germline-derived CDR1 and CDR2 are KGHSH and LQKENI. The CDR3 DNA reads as TGTGCCAGCTCACCACGGGACTCCTCCTACGAGCAGTACTTC. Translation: CASSPRDSSYEQYF. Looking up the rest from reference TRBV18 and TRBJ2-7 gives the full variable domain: NAGVMQNPRHLVRRRGQEARLRCSPMKGHSHVYWYRQLPEEGLKFMVYLQKENIIDESGMPKERFSAEFPKEGPSILRIQQVVRGDSAAYFCASSPRDSSYEQYFGPGTRLTVT.

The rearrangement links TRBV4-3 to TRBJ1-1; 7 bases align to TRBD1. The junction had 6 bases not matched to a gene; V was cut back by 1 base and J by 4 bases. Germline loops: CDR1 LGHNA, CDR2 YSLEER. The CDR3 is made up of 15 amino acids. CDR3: CASSQGRGRTTEAFF. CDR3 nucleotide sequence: TGCGCCAGCAGCCAAGGGAGGGGGCGTACCACTGAAGCTTTCTTT.

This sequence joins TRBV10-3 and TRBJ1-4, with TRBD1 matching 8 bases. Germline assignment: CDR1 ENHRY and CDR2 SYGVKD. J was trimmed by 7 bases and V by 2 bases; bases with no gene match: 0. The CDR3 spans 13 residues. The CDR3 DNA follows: TGTGCCATCAGTGAGGGACAGGGTGAAAAACTGTTTTTT. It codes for CAISEGQGEKLFF.